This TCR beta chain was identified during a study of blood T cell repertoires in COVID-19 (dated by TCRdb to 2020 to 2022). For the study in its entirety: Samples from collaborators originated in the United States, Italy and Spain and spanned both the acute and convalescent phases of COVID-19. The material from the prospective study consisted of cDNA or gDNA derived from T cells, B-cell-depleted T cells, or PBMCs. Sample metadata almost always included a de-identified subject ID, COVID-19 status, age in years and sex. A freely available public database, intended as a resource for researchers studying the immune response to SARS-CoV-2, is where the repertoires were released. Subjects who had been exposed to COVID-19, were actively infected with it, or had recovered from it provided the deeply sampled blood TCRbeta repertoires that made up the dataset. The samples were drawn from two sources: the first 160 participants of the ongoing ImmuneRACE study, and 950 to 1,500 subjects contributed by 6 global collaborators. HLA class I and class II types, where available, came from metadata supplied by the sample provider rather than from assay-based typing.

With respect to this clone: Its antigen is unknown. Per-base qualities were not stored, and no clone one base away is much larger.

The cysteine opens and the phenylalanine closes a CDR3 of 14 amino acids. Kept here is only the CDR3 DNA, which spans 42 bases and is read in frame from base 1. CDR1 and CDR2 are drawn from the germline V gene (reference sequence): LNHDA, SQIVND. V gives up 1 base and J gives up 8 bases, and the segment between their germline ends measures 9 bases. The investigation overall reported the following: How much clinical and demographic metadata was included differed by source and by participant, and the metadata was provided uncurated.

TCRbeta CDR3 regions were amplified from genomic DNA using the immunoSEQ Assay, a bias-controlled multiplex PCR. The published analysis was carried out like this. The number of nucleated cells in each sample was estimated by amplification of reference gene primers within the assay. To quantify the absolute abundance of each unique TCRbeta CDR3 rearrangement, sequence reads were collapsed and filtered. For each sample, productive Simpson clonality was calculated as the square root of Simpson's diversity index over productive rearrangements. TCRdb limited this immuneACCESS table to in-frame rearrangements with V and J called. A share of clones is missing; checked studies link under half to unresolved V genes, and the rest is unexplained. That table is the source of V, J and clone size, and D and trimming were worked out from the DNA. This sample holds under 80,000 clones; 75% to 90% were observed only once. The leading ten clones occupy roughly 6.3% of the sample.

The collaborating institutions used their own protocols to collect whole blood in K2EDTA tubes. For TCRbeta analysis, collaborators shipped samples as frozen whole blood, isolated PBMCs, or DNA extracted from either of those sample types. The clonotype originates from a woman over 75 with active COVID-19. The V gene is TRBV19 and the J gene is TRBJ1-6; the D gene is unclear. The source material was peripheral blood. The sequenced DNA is TGTGCCAGTAGTATAGGCCGTGGGCATTCACCCCTCCACTTT. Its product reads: CASSIGRGHSPLHF.